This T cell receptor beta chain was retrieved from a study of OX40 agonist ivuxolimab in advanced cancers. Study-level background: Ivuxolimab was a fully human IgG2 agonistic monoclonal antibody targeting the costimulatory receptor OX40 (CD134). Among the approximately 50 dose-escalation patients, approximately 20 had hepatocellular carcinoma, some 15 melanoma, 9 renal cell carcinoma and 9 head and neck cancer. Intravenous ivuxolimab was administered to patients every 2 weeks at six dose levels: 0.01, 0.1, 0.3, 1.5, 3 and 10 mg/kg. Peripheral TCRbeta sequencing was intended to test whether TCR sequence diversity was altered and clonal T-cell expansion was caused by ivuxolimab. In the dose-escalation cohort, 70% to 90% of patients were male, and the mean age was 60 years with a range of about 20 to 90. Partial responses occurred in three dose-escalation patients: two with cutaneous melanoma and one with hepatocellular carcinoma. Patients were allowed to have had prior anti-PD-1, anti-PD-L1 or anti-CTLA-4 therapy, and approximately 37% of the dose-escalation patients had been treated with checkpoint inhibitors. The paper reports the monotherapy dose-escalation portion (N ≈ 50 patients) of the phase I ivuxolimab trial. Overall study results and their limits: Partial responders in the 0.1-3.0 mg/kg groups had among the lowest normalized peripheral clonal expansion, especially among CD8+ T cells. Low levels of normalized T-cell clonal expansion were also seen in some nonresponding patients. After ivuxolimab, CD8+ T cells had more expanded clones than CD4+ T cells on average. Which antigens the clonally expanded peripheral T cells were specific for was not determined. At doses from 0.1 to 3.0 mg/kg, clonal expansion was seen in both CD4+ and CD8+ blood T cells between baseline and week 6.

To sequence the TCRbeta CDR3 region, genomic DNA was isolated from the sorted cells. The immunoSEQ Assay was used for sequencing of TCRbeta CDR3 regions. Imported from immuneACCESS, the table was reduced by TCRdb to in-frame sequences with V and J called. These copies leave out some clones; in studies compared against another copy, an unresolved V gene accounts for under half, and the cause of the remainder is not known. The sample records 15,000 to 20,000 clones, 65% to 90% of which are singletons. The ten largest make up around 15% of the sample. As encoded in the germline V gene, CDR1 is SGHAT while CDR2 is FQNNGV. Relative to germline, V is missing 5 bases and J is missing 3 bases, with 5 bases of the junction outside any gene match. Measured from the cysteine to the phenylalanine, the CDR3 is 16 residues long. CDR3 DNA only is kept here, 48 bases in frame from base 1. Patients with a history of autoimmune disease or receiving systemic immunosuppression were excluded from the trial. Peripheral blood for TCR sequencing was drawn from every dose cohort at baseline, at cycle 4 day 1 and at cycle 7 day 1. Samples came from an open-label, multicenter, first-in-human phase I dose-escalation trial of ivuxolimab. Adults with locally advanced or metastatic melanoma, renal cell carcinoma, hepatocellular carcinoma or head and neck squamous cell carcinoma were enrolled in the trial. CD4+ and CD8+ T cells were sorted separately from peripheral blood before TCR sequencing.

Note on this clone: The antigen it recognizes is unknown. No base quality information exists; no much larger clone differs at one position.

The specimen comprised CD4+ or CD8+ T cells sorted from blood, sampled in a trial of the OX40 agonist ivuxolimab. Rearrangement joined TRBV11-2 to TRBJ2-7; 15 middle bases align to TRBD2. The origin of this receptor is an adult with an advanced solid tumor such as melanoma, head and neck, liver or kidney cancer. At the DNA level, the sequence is TGTGCCAGCAGCCCCGGACTAGCGGGAGGGGTCTACGAGCAGTACTTC. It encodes CASSPGLAGGVYEQYF.